The present TCR beta chain was sequenced within a study of cytomegalovirus exposure and HLA in healthy donors. At the level of the study: The same platform as the roughly 670 first-cohort repertoires was used for the 120 validation repertoires, a later analysis reported. Overall study results and limits: The investigators catalogued some 160 TCR beta chains as cytomegalovirus-associated. Reportedly, cytomegalovirus status was diagnosed with high sensitivity and specificity.

A remark on this clone: Its antigen is not known.

The donors formed part of the approximately 110-subject validation cohort, distinct from the approximately 640-subject first cohort. The CDR3 totals 13 residues. The germline V gene has CDR1 SNHLY and CDR2 FYNNEI. V gave up 2 bases and J gave up 7 bases, with 9 bases separating them. Assay: immunoSEQ multiplex PCR; the TCRdb copy retains only in-frame clones and omits some. The profile shows some 110,000 clones, around 94% of them singletons. The sample comprised PBMCs. The J gene is TRBJ2-1, the V gene TRBV2; D might be TRBD2 (5 bases). This TCR was recovered from a woman between 18 and 30 years old in good health and CMV-seronegative. CDR3 in DNA: TGTGCCAGCAGTGAATGGACTGTTAATGAGCAGTTCTTC. Protein product: CASSEWTVNEQFF. Based on the CDR3 plus reference TRBV2 and TRBJ2-1, the full variable domain is EPEVTQTPSHQVTQMGQEVILRCVPISNHLYFYWYRQILGQKVEFLVSFYNNEISEKSEIFDDQFSVERPDGSNFTLKIRSTKLEDSAMYFCASSEWTVNEQFFGPGTRLTVL.